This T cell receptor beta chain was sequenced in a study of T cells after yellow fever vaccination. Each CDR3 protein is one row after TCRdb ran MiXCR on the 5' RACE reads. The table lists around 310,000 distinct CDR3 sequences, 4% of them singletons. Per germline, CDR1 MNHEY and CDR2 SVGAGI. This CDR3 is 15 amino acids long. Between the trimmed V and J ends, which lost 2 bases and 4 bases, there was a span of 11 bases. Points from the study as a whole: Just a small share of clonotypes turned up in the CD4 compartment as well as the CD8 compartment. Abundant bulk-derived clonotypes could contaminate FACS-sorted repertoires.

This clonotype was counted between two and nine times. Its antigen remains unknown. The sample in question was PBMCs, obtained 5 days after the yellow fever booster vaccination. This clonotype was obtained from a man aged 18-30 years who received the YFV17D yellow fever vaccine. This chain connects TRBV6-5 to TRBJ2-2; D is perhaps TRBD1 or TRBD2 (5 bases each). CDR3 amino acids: CASSYPGTGTGELFF. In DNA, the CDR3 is TGTGCCAGCAGTTACCCCGGGACGGGCACCGGGGAGCTGTTTTTT.